The 14 T cell receptor beta chains given below trace back to one sample, sequenced in a study of long-term antiretroviral therapy in people with HIV. Survey-level immunoSEQ v3.0 assays were run. Some clones are missing from TCRdb's copy, which holds only in-frame ones; the method was immunoSEQ multiplex PCR. The sample carries 20,000 to 30,000 clones, 80% to 90% recorded once. The specimen comprised unsorted PBMCs, sampled 3 years after starting antiretroviral therapy. These receptors all stem from a man aged 50 to 59 with HIV.

J is TRBJ1-4 and V is TRBV5-1; the D gene is possibly TRBD1 (5 bases). From germline, CDR1 is SGHRS and CDR2 YFSETQ. V was shortened by 0 bases and J by 8 bases, with 11 bases between the two germline ends. This CDR3 has 14 amino acids. The CDR3 loop is CASSLGQSPEKLFF. The CDR3 bases are TGCGCCAGCAGCTTGGGACAGTCCCCGGAAAAACTGTTTTTT.

The chain recombines TRBV7-9 with TRBJ1-2; D gene ambiguous. Germline V gives CDR1 SEHNR, CDR2 FQNEAQ (reference sequence). The CDR3 spans 16 residues. The ends were cut back, 4 bases at V and 0 bases at J, with 15 bases in the middle. CDR3 amino acids: CASSSRRVTANYGYTF. The CDR3 nucleotides are TGTGCCAGCAGCTCCCGTCGGGTTACAGCTAACTATGGCTACACCTTC. Full variable domain (rest looked up from reference TRBV7-9 and TRBJ1-2): DTGVSQNPRHKITKRGQNVTFRCDPISEHNRLYWYRQTLGQGPEFLTYFQNEAQLEKSRLLSDRFSAERPKGSFSTLEIQRTEQGDSAMYLCASSSRRVTANYGYTFGSGTRLTVV.

The chain recombines TRBV11-2 with TRBJ1-1; no clear D. V gave up 1 base and J gave up 1 base, with 13 bases separating them. The CDR3 covers 16 residues. Germline V gives CDR1 SGHAT, CDR2 FQNNGV. The CDR3 DNA follows: TGTGCCAGCAGCTTAGTGATTCCCGAAAGGAACACTGAAGCTTTCTTT. Translated, it gives CASSLVIPERNTEAFF.

This clone appeared a single time. The V gene is TRBV5-1, the J gene TRBJ2-7; TRBD2 matches 15 bases. CDR3 length: 16 residues. With V trimmed by 2 bases and J by 12 bases, 12 bases remained unmatched. Germline V CDR1 and CDR2: SGHRS, YFSETQ. CDR3 protein: CASSFSSGTSGRSLYF. The CDR3, as DNA: TGCGCCAGCAGCTTTAGCTCCGGGACTAGCGGGAGGAGCTTGTACTTC.

This clone was found once. The gene calls are TRBV6-5 and TRBJ2-7; TRBD2 agrees at 7 bases. The germline V gene encodes CDR1 MNHEY and CDR2 SVGAGI. The trim removed 1 base at V and 7 bases at J, leaving 13 bases unmatched. The CDR3 loop spans 16 amino acids. This CDR3 reads CASSYYREAPLLEQYF. In nucleotides, the CDR3 is TGTGCCAGCAGTTACTACCGGGAGGCCCCGTTGTTGGAGCAGTACTTC.

The chain recombines TRBV10-3 with TRBJ1-1, with 11 bases matching TRBD1. The germline V gene has CDR1 ENHRY and CDR2 SYGVKD. The CDR3 consists of 14 residues. After removal of 6 bases from V and 4 bases from J, the junction contained 4 bases not matched to a gene. This CDR3 reads CAISGQGAITEAFF. Written as DNA, the CDR3 is TGTGCCATCAGCGGACAGGGGGCAATCACTGAAGCTTTCTTT.

The chain employs TRBV9 and TRBJ1-2; no clear D gene. V dropped 4 bases and J dropped 2 bases, with 15 bases sitting between them. The CDR3 spans 15 residues. CDR1 and CDR2 from the germline V gene are SGDLS and YYNGEE. CDR3 loop: CASSPRRAGNYGYTF. The CDR3, as DNA: TGTGCCAGCAGCCCCCGTAGGGCGGGGAACTATGGCTACACCTTC.

The rearrangement joins TRBV7-2 to TRBJ2-2, with D perhaps matching TRBD1 (5 bases). The CDR3 sequence is 14 residues long. Germline loops: CDR1 SGHTA, CDR2 FQGNSA. V was trimmed by 5 bases and J by 6 bases, leaving 13 bases between them. CDR3 amino acids: CASSPTVYAGELFF. The DNA for the CDR3 is TGTGCCAGCAGCCCGACAGTTTATGCCGGGGAGCTGTTTTTT.

V and J are TRBV7-8 and TRBJ1-3, with D possibly being TRBD1 (6 bases). The CDR3 has 16 amino acids. Germline loops: CDR1 SGHVS, CDR2 FQNEAQ. V dropped 5 bases and J dropped 0 bases, with 14 bases sitting between them. The CDR3 nucleotides read TGTGCCAGCAGCGTAACAGGGAGAGACTCTGGAAACACCATATATTTT. This encodes CASSVTGRDSGNTIYF.

This clone was observed a handful of times. The rearrangement uses TRBV15 and TRBJ2-1, with 9 positions matching TRBD1. CDR3 length equals 15 residues. V gave up 4 bases and J gave up 3 bases; unmatched junction bases: 4. The V gene's germline CDR1 is LNHNV and CDR2 YYDKDF (reference sequence). DNA for the CDR3: TGTGCCACCAGCACCAGACAGGGGGGCTACAATGAGCAGTTCTTC. As protein: CATSTRQGGYNEQFF.

In this sample, this clone turned up once. The rearrangement links TRBV10-3 to TRBJ1-5; D remains unclear. The CDR3 length is 12 residues. Germline assignment: CDR1 ENHRY and CDR2 SYGVKD. V lost 8 bases and J 4 bases, leaving 9 bases between the germline ends. The CDR3 spells CAIGSNNQPQHF. The CDR3 coding sequence is TGTGCCATCGGGTCAAATAATCAGCCCCAGCATTTT.

The V gene is TRBV5-1, the J gene TRBJ2-2, with TRBD2 as a possible D gene (5 bases). The CDR3 extends over 17 amino acids. V lost 0 bases and J lost 4, with 16 bases in between. Germline CDR1 is SGHRS and CDR2 is YFSETQ. In DNA form, the CDR3 reads TGCGCCAGCAGCTTGGACGGCCGCGGGCGCGGCACCGGGGAGCTGTTTTTT. The encoded protein is CASSLDGRGRGTGELFF.

Here the CDR3 DNA reads TGTGCCAGCAGTTTTACAGACAATCAGCCCCAGCATTTT. As protein: CASSFTDNQPQHF. V gene TRBV27 combines with J gene TRBJ1-5; D remains unclear. Trimming removed 3 bases from V and 3 bases from J, with 6 bases in between. Germline values: CDR1 MNHEY, CDR2 SMNVEV (reference sequence). This CDR3 has 13 amino acids.

This clone was observed a single time. This chain connects TRBV27 to TRBJ1-5; a possible D gene is TRBD1 (5 bases). The V gene lost 3 bases and the J gene lost 4 bases, with 10 bases spanning the gap. Per germline, CDR1 MNHEY and CDR2 SMNVEV (reference sequence). This CDR3 region has 14 residues. The CDR3 loop reads CASSLRGGNQPQHF. DNA for the CDR3: TGTGCCAGCAGTTTGAGGGGAGGTAATCAGCCCCAGCATTTT.